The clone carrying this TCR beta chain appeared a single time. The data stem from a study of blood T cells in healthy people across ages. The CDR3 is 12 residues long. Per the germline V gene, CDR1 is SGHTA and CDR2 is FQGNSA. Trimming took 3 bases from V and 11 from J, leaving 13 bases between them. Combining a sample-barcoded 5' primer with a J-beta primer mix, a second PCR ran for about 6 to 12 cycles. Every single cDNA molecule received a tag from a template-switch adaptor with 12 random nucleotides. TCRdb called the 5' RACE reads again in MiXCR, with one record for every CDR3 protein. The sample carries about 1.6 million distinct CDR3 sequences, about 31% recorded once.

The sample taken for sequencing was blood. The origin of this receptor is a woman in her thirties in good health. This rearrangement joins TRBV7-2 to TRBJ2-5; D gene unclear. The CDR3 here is CASSFLAHEQYF. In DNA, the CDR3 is TGTGCCAGCAGCTTCTTAGCCCATGAGCAGTACTTC.